The 5 T cell receptor beta chains listed next were all sequenced from one sample in a study of molecular identifiers for immune sequencing clone quantification (dated by TCRdb to the late 2010s). Libraries came from PCR. The sequencer was an Illumina HiSeq 4000. Clones were called with MiXCR by TCRdb after fastp trimmed the public reads at Q25, and only in-frame beta chains were retained. Rows are combined by CDR3 protein, so each entry shows the most common genes and DNA. Here the sample has about 320,000 distinct CDR3 sequences; over 20% occur a single time. Under 0.95% of the sample is held by the ten biggest clonotypes. What was sequenced was naive CD8+ T cells from blood, with Jurkat cell RNA spiked in. The cell subset or site label corresponds to: FACS-sorted CD8+CD4-CCR7+CD45RA+ naive T cells. These receptor sequences come from a human donor in good health. Some libraries in this study had Jurkat cell RNA spiked in.

The chain joins TRBV6-5 to TRBJ2-3, with D perhaps being TRBD1 or TRBD2 (6 bases each). Germline values: CDR1 MNHEY, CDR2 SVGAGI. The CDR3 has 20 amino acids. Trimming removed 4 bases from V and 0 bases from J, with 26 bases in between. This chain's CDR3 is CASSSEGGLQQKTSTDTQYF. Written as DNA, the CDR3 is TGTGCCAGCAGTTCGGAGGGGGGCCTACAGCAGAAGACCAGCACAGATACGCAGTATTTT.

This clonotype appeared many times. The chain combines TRBV14 with TRBJ2-2; no firm D call. Trimming took 0 bases from V and 0 from J, leaving 8 bases between them. The CDR3 loop spans 16 amino acids. CDR1 and CDR2 from the germline V gene are SGHDN and FVKESK. CDR3 in amino acids: CASSQDYRANTGELFF. In nucleotides, the CDR3 is TGTGCCAGCAGCCAAGATTATAGAGCGAACACCGGGGAGCTGTTTTTT.

This clonotype appeared a few times. The chain is built from TRBV7-9 and TRBJ2-7; D may match TRBD1 or TRBD2 (5 bases each). In germline, CDR1 is SEHNR, CDR2 FQNEAQ (reference sequence). V lost 1 base to trimming and J lost 5 bases, with 15 bases between them. The CDR3 runs 15 residues. In DNA, the CDR3 is TGTGCCAGCAGCTTAGGAGCGGCTGGGACGAACGAGCAGTACTTC. This encodes CASSLGAAGTNEQYF.

This clonotype showed up many times. V gene TRBV5-1 combines with J gene TRBJ2-7, with a possible D match to TRBD2 (5 bases). V lost 0 bases and J 3 bases, leaving 13 bases between the germline ends. The germline gives CDR1 SGHRS, CDR2 YFSETQ. The CDR3 has 15 amino acids. The CDR3 DNA sequence: TGCGCCAGCAGCTTGGCCAGAGGGAGAGTCTACGAGCAGTACTTC. Translating it yields CASSLARGRVYEQYF.

This clonotype came up a few times. The V call is TRBV4-2, the J call TRBJ2-2; 11 positions match TRBD2. V lost 0 bases, J lost 4 bases, and 13 bases stayed unmatched. The CDR3 is 20 amino acids. CDR1 and CDR2 (germline): LGHNA, YNFKEQ. CDR3 bases: TGTGCCAGCAGCCAAGATCGGGTGGATAGCGGGAGGGCCGTCACCGGGGAGCTGTTTTTT. It specifies CASSQDRVDSGRAVTGELFF.